This TCR beta chain came from a study of T cells after posttransplantation cyclophosphamide. Findings and caveats of the study: Donor-recipient repertoire similarity was low at 1-2 months, rising over year one. TRB clonality was highly associated with recipient CMV seropositivity and reactivation.

The table came from immunoSEQ multiplex PCR; TCRdb's copy has only in-frame clones and leaves some out. The sample yields 20,000 to 25,000 clones, around 87% seen once. Worth noting for this clone: What it binds is not known.

Controls had myeloablative marrow grafts with methotrexate and calcineurin inhibitor, sampled at 1 year. Trimming shortened V by 6 bases and J by 1 base, and 6 bases separated the two germline ends. This CDR3 comprises 12 residues. Germline V gene sequence: CDR1 MNHNS, CDR2 SASEGT. The TCR sequence derives from a female patient in her 30s who received an allogeneic stem cell transplant from an unrelated donor, was CMV-positive, and had acute and chronic GVHD. The T cells may come from the graft donor. V usage is TRBV6-1 and J usage is TRBJ1-2; no clear D gene. The sample was PBMCs, taken just over 350 days after allogeneic stem cell transplant with calcineurin inhibitor and methotrexate. The CDR3 region has the DNA TGTGCCAGCAGAACTAATAACTATGGCTACACCTTC. Translation: CASRTNNYGYTF.